A selection of T cell receptor beta chains follows, all from one sample in a study of shared clonotypes between healthy human individuals. The protocol was immunoSEQ multiplex PCR, while the TCRdb copy is restricted to in-frame clones and leaves out a portion. This sample yields about 1.1 million clones, of which about four fifths are seen a single time; roughly 0.61% belongs to the top ten. The sequenced sample consisted of memory CD4+ T cells from PBMCs. These receptors all stem from a man between 18 and 29 years old in good health. Some clones in this sample may be carry-over from other donors' samples. Both conserved end residues are part of each CDR3. D genes are given only for firm matches. Not all rows give a size; the values are once, few, many and, for expanded clones, a class.

size	V	J	D	DNA	CDR3
NA	TRBV18	TRBJ1-3	NA	TGTGCCAGCTCACCGGACGGGGTCGCTGGAAACACCATATATTTT	CASSPDGVAGNTIYF
once	TRBV4-1	TRBJ2-2	NA	TGCGCCAGCAGCCAAGAAGGGGTGGGCACCGGGGAGCTGTTTTTT	CASSQEGVGTGELFF
NA	TRBV11-3	TRBJ2-4	NA	TGTGCCAGCAGCCCGGGACCGGGCATTCAGTACTTC	CASSPGPGIQYF
NA	TRBV28	TRBJ2-5	NA	TGTGCCAGCAACACTGGAAAAGGGACGGAGACCCAGTACTTC	CASNTGKGTETQYF
once	TRBV5-1	TRBJ1-1	TRBD1	TGCGCCAGCAGCTTGTTCGCGGGACAGCCGAACACTGAAGCTTTCTTT	CASSLFAGQPNTEAFF
NA	TRBV7-8	TRBJ1-2	NA	TGTGCCAGCAGCTTAGATGCAGGGAGAGGCTACACCTTC	CASSLDAGRGYTF
NA	TRBV11-1	TRBJ2-1	TRBD1	TGTGCCAGCAGGCGGGACAGGTACAATGAGCAGTTCTTC	CASRRDRYNEQFF
NA	TRBV11-2	TRBJ2-3	TRBD2	TGTGCCAGCAGCTTAGATTCGCGGACTAGCGGCACAGATACGCAGTATTTT	CASSLDSRTSGTDTQYF
NA	TRBV27	TRBJ2-3	TRBD2	TGTGCCAGCAGTGGGACTAGCGGGGGGGGCACAGATACGCAGTATTTT	CASSGTSGGGTDTQYF
NA	TRBV30	TRBJ2-5	NA	TGTGCCTGGAATAGGGGGCAAGAGACCCAGTACTTC	CAWNRGQETQYF
NA	TRBV14	TRBJ2-2	TRBD1	TGTGCCAGCAGCCAAGACGTGACAGGGTCTATTTACCAGAACACCGGGGAGCTGTTTTTT	CASSQDVTGSIYQNTGELFF
NA	TRBV28	TRBJ1-1	NA	TGTGCCAGCAGTTTACACTGGAGGGAAGCTTTCTTT	CASSLHWREAFF
NA	TRBV5-1	TRBJ2-2	TRBD2	TGCGCCAGCAGCGACGGGACTAGCGGGATGTATACCGGGGAGCTGTTTTTT	CASSDGTSGMYTGELFF